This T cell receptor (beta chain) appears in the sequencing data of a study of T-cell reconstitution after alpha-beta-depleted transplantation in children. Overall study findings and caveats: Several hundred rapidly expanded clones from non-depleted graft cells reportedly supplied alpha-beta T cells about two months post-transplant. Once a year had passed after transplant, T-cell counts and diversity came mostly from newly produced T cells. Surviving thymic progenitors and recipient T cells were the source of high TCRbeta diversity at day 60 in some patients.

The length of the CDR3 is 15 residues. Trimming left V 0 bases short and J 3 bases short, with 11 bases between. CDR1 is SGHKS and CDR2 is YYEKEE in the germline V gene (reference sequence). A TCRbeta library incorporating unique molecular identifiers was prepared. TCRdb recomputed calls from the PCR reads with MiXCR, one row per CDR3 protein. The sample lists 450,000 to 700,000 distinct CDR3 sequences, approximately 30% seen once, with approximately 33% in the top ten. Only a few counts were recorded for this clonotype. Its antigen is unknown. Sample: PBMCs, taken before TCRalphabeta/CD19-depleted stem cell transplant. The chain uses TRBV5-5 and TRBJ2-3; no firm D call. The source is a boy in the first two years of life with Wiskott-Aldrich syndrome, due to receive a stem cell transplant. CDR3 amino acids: CASSLERLQTDTQYF. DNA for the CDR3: TGTGCCAGCAGCTTGGAGAGACTTCAAACAGATACGCAGTATTTT.